The rows below give T cell receptor beta chains drawn from one sample of a study of T cell responses to AZD1222 COVID-19 vaccine. TCRdb's table, derived via immunoSEQ multiplex PCR, lists solely in-frame clones and lacks some. The table includes some 71,000 clones, 80% to 90% detected once. The sample consisted of peripheral blood, taken 28 days after the second AZD1222 dose. The receptors stem from an adult who received the AZD1222 COVID-19 vaccine. Both conserved end residues are part of each CDR3. D genes are given only for firm matches. Clone size is not always given. Where it is, it says once, few, many or a class for expanded clones.

D	V	size	J	CDR3	DNA
NA	TRBV9	NA	TRBJ2-1	CASSVVVGGNEQFF	TGTGCCAGCAGCGTAGTGGTGGGGGGCAATGAGCAGTTCTTC
NA	TRBV6-2/TRBV6-3	few	TRBJ1-6	CASSSRGGRGSYNSPLHF	TGTGCCAGCAGTTCCCGGGGCGGCCGAGGCTCCTATAATTCACCCCTCCACTTT
NA	TRBV15	NA	TRBJ1-2	CATSRGGSSYGYTF	TGTGCCACCAGCAGAGGGGGGTCGAGCTATGGCTACACCTTC
NA	TRBV6-5	NA	TRBJ1-2	CASSLQGSYGYTF	TGTGCCAGCAGTTTACAGGGAAGCTATGGCTACACCTTC
NA	TRBV5-4	NA	TRBJ1-2	CASTFEDNSDGYTF	TGTGCCAGCACCTTCGAGGACAACTCAGATGGCTACACCTTC
NA	TRBV21-1	NA	TRBJ1-2	CASSKGAGYYGYTF	TGTGCCAGCAGCAAAGGGGCAGGGTACTATGGCTACACCTTC
NA	TRBV5-1	NA	TRBJ1-2	CASSLDGTHIYGYTF	TGCGCCAGCAGCTTGGACGGGACACATATTTATGGCTACACCTTC
TRBD2	TRBV11-1	NA	TRBJ2-3	CASSPTSGTQDTQYF	TGTGCCAGCAGCCCTACTAGCGGCACCCAAGATACGCAGTATTTT
NA	TRBV18	NA	TRBJ2-7	CASSPTGDSYEQYF	TGTGCCAGCTCACCAACGGGGGACTCCTACGAGCAGTACTTC
TRBD1	TRBV30	NA	TRBJ1-5	CAFLGTGEAAQHF	TGTGCCTTCCTGGGGACAGGCGAGGCGGCCCAGCATTTT
TRBD1	TRBV7-9	NA	TRBJ1-6	CASRQTGANSPLHF	TGTGCCAGCAGGCAGACAGGGGCAAATTCACCCCTCCACTTT